One T cell receptor beta chain is described in this entry. This specimen comes from a study of blood T cell repertoires in COVID-19. The length of the CDR3 is 16 residues. The J segment lost 8 bases and the V segment lost 0 bases, leaving 4 bases of the junction unmatched. Germline V gene data show CDR1 as MGHRA and CDR2 as YSYEKL. The table came from immunoSEQ multiplex PCR; TCRdb's copy has only in-frame clones and leaves some out. The data contain 25,000 to 35,000 clones, just over 90% of them singletons. Specimen: peripheral blood. The V call is TRBV4-1, the J call TRBJ1-4; 12 positions match TRBD1. The sequence was collected from a man aged 50 or older with active COVID-19. The CDR3 coding sequence is TGCGCCAGCAGCCAAGATCCTGGGACAGGGGGCGAAAAACTGTTTTTT. Amino acids: CASSQDPGTGGEKLFF.